Given below is one T cell receptor (beta chain) in context. No antigen is known for it. Qualities for individual bases were not recorded, and no much larger clone is one base off. V is cut by 3 bases and J by 3 bases, and the space between the germline ends is 8 bases. The cysteine opens and the phenylalanine closes a CDR3 of 14 amino acids. Left in the record is the CDR3 DNA by itself, 42 bases read in frame from the first base. Reading the germline V gene gives CDR1 SGHTA and CDR2 FQGNSA. The trial excluded patients who had a history of autoimmune disease or who were on systemic immunosuppression. Peripheral blood for TCR sequencing was collected from all dose cohorts at baseline, on cycle 4 day 1, and on cycle 7 day 1. Samples were obtained from an open-label, multicenter, first-in-human phase I dose-escalation trial of ivuxolimab. Adults with locally advanced or metastatic melanoma, renal cell, hepatocellular, or head and neck squamous cell carcinoma were enrolled in the trial. Before TCR sequencing, CD4+ T cells and CD8+ T cells from peripheral blood were sorted into separate populations.

Genomic DNA was extracted from sorted cells for sequencing of the TCRbeta CDR3 region. The immunoSEQ Assay was used to sequence the TCRbeta CDR3 regions. TCRdb took over this immuneACCESS table, retaining in-frame rearrangements with V and J assigned. Such tables are incomplete; in checked studies, under half of the missing clones stem from an unresolved V gene, and the remainder is unexplained. The table for this sample lists about 75,000 clones; 86% of them were counted only once. The top ten hold approximately 8% of the sample. This sample was taken from a study of OX40 agonist ivuxolimab in advanced cancers. General notes on the study: The costimulatory receptor OX40 (CD134) was targeted by ivuxolimab, a fully human IgG2 agonistic monoclonal antibody. Intravenous ivuxolimab was administered to patients every 2 weeks at six dose levels: 0.01, 0.1, 0.3, 1.5, 3 and 10 mg/kg. Of the approximately 50 patients in dose escalation, around 20 had hepatocellular carcinoma, roughly 15 had melanoma, 9 had renal cell carcinoma and 9 had head and neck cancer. The dose-escalation cohort was about 83% male with a mean age of approximately 60 years, ranging from roughly 23 to 90. Patients were allowed to have had prior anti-PD-1, anti-PD-L1 or anti-CTLA-4 therapy, and 40% of the dose-escalation patients had previously received checkpoint inhibitors. Partial responses were achieved by three dose-escalation patients, of whom one had hepatocellular carcinoma and two had cutaneous melanoma. The point of sequencing TCRbeta in the periphery was to test whether ivuxolimab changed TCR sequence diversity and drove clonal T-cell expansion. The paper reports the monotherapy dose-escalation portion (N ≈ 50 patients) of the phase I ivuxolimab trial.

The paper as a whole reports these results and caveats: Low levels of normalized T-cell clonal expansion were also shown by some nonresponding patients. In partial responders in the 0.1-3.0 mg/kg groups, normalized peripheral clonal expansion was found to be among the lowest, especially among CD8+ T cells. The antigen specificity of the peripheral T cells that underwent clonal expansion was not determined. After ivuxolimab, more expanded clones were found on average in CD8+ T cells than in CD4+ T cells. At doses of 0.1 to 3.0 mg/kg, clonal expansion of both CD4+ and CD8+ T cells in blood was seen between baseline and week 6.

The source was CD4+ or CD8+ T cells sorted from blood, collected in a trial of the OX40 agonist ivuxolimab. The sequence is built from TRBV7-2 and TRBJ2-2, with no reliable assignment of the D segment. The TCR comes from an adult with an advanced solid tumor such as melanoma, head and neck, liver or kidney cancer. The CDR3 protein sequence reads: CASSFGRYTGELFF. In nucleotides, the sequence is TGTGCCAGCAGCTTTGGACGGTACACCGGGGAGCTGTTTTTT.